The present T cell receptor (beta chain) was sequenced within a study of cytomegalovirus exposure and HLA in healthy donors. Regarding this clone: Its antigen remains unidentified.

Broader study findings: Within an earlier analysis, most TCR beta V segments proved productive either about 90% or about 30% of the time. Compared with the roughly 670-donor mean, an Asian-associated ancestry cluster reportedly had fewer N-insertions, according to a later analysis.

Healthy donors of bone marrow made up the group. The CDR3 has 17 amino acids. The trim removed 2 bases at V and 4 bases at J, leaving 7 bases unmatched. Per the germline V gene, CDR1 is MNHEY and CDR2 is SMNVEV (reference sequence). PCR primers comprised 60 Vbeta and 13 Jbeta primers. The protocol was immunoSEQ multiplex PCR, while the TCRdb copy is restricted to in-frame clones and leaves out a portion. Here the sample spans roughly 160,000 clones, around 83% being singletons. The receptor comes from a man younger than 45 in good health and CMV-seropositive. Sequenced input: PBMCs. The chain recombines TRBV27 with TRBJ2-1; TRBD2 matches 11 bases. The CDR3 nucleotides read TGTGCCAGCAGTTTAGCCAGGACTAGCGGGTTTTACAATGAGCAGTTCTTC. As protein: CASSLARTSGFYNEQFF.